This TCR beta chain is drawn from a study of high-grade serous ovarian cancer treatment subgroups. Looked up from germline, CDR1 is GTSNPN and CDR2 is SVGIG (reference sequence). V lost 4 bases, J lost 4 bases, and 14 bases lay in between. The CDR3 has 14 residues. Worth noting for this clone: Its specificity is not known.

Tumor samples were obtained before definitive surgery or chemotherapy. Produced via immunoSEQ multiplex PCR; TCRdb's table is partial and in-frame only. The repertoire holds 2,500 or so clones, about 68% seen once, with around 9% in the top ten. Study-level results: Different patients shared almost no repertoire; same-patient tumors shared roughly 0.095 to 0.85. TCR relatedness rose with neoantigen level and trended with mutation load.

V and J are TRBV30 and TRBJ1-3; a possible D gene is TRBD1 (5 bases). The clonotype was recovered from a human donor with high-grade serous ovarian cancer. The sample was tumor tissue. This CDR3 reads CAWTTGAGGNTIYF. CDR3 coding DNA: TGTGCCTGGACAACAGGAGCAGGAGGAAACACCATATATTTT.